This TCR beta chain was captured in a study of blood T cell repertoires in COVID-19. Study-wide context: There were acute and convalescent COVID-19 samples, and they came from the United States, Italy and Spain. Sources were T cells, B-cell-depleted T cells, or PBMCs; the material itself was cDNA or gDNA.

Original processing methods: From reference gene primer amplification, estimates of nucleated cell counts were derived. Some clones are missing from TCRdb's copy, which holds only in-frame ones; the method was immunoSEQ multiplex PCR. The V and J calls and the clone size are those of that table, but D and trimming were determined from the DNA. The data show roughly 250,000 clones, approximately 85% seen once. The CDR3 is 18 amino acids. Trimming took 1 base from V and 0 from J, leaving 12 bases between them. Germline V gene sequence: CDR1 KGHDR, CDR2 SFDVKD. Input material: peripheral blood. This rearrangement joins TRBV24-1 to TRBJ1-6, with no clear D. The sequence was obtained from a man in his forties with acute or convalescent COVID-19. The CDR3 sequence: CATSDFGLASSYNSPLHF. The CDR3 DNA is TGTGCCACCAGTGATTTTGGGCTGGCGAGCTCCTATAATTCACCCCTCCACTTT.